A selection of T cell receptor beta chains follows, all from one sample in a study of neurological immune-mediated disorders. TCRdb redid the calling of the 5' RACE reads with MiXCR, one entry per CDR3 protein. Here the sample spans approximately 50,000 distinct CDR3 sequences, approximately 3.9% being singletons. The material sequenced was PBMCs. The receptor set was obtained from a man aged 25 to 45 with multiple sclerosis. CDR3s include the opening cysteine and the closing phenylalanine or tryptophan. The D gene is left open where the match is weak. Size is stated for part of the rows, as once, few or many counts, or as a class when the clone is expanded.

J: TRBJ2-1; V: TRBV27; size: many; length: 12; D: NA; CDR3: CASSPHREEQFF; DNA: TGTGCCAGCAGTCCCCACCGGGAAGAGCAGTTCTTC
J: TRBJ2-7; V: TRBV5-1; size: many; length: 17; D: TRBD1; CDR3: CASSSGTGPFPHYEQYF; DNA: TGCGCCAGCAGCTCCGGGACAGGGCCGTTCCCCCACTACGAGCAGTACTTC
J: TRBJ1-5; V: TRBV18; size: many; length: 14; D: TRBD1; CDR3: CASSFQGAGQPQHF; DNA: TGTGCCAGCTCATTTCAGGGGGCAGGTCAGCCCCAGCATTTT
J: TRBJ2-3; V: TRBV10-3; size: NA; length: 19; D: TRBD2; CDR3: CAISDPGLADVPFTYTQYF; DNA: TGTGCCATCAGTGACCCGGGACTAGCGGATGTACCATTCACATATACGCAGTATTTT
J: TRBJ2-2; V: TRBV6-1; size: many; length: 17; D: NA; CDR3: CASSEALGAPSTGELFF; DNA: TGTGCCAGCAGTGAAGCGCTGGGGGCACCGAGCACCGGGGAGCTGTTTTTT
J: TRBJ2-1; V: TRBV10-3; size: many; length: 14; D: TRBD2; CDR3: CAISDGLDYNEQFF; DNA: TGTGCCATCAGTGATGGACTAGACTACAATGAGCAGTTCTTC
J: TRBJ2-1; V: TRBV11-2; size: many; length: 14; D: TRBD2; CDR3: CASSLGGSRYEQFF; DNA: TGTGCCAGCAGCTTGGGCGGGAGTCGGTATGAGCAGTTCTTC
J: TRBJ2-7; V: TRBV4-1; size: many; length: 13; D: NA; CDR3: CASSLTPTYEQYF; DNA: TGCGCCAGCAGCCTGACCCCCACCTACGAGCAGTACTTC
J: TRBJ2-4; V: TRBV2; size: NA; length: 10; D: NA; CDR3: CARKRNRVYF; DNA: TGTGCCAGAAAGAGGAACAGGGTATACTTC
J: TRBJ2-1; V: TRBV6-4; size: many; length: 15; D: NA; CDR3: CASSDSAGAGNEQFF; DNA: TGTGCCAGCAGTGACTCCGCGGGGGCGGGAAATGAGCAGTTCTTC
J: TRBJ2-5; V: TRBV20-1; size: many; length: 14; D: NA; CDR3: CSASRTGRVETQYF; DNA: TGCAGTGCTTCCCGGACAGGGAGGGTAGAGACCCAGTACTTC
J: TRBJ1-5; V: TRBV27; size: few; length: 12; D: NA; CDR3: CASRKGNQPQHF; DNA: TGTGCCAGCCGGAAGGGAAATCAGCCCCAGCATTTT
J: TRBJ2-3; V: TRBV5-1; size: many; length: 17; D: NA; CDR3: CASSLVPAGISTDTQYF; DNA: TGCGCCAGCAGCTTGGTGCCCGCCGGAATTAGCACAGATACGCAGTATTTT
J: TRBJ2-2; V: TRBV5-1; size: many; length: 13; D: NA; CDR3: CASRHKRTGELFF; DNA: TGCGCCAGCAGACACAAACGGACCGGGGAGCTGTTTTTT
J: TRBJ1-2; V: TRBV29-1; size: few; length: 12; D: NA; CDR3: CSVERRVYGYTF; DNA: TGCAGCGTTGAGCGAAGGGTCTATGGCTACACCTTC
J: TRBJ2-7; V: TRBV6-2/TRBV6-3; size: many; length: 15; D: NA; CDR3: CASSYSGQGVYEQYF; DNA: TGTGCCAGCAGTTACTCGGGGCAGGGTGTCTACGAGCAGTACTTC
J: TRBJ1-2; V: TRBV12-3/TRBV12-4; size: many; length: 17; D: NA; CDR3: CASSPRRGGRTNYGYTF; DNA: TGTGCCAGCAGTCCCCGACGGGGGGGCCGAACTAACTATGGCTACACCTTC
J: TRBJ2-7; V: TRBV5-1; size: many; length: 15; D: TRBD2; CDR3: CASSFGSGSGYEQYF; DNA: TGCGCCAGCAGCTTCGGTAGCGGGAGTGGCTACGAGCAGTACTTC
J: TRBJ2-3; V: TRBV20-1; size: many; length: 14; D: TRBD2; CDR3: CSARVGLGGRTQYF; DNA: TGCAGTGCTAGAGTAGGACTAGGTGGTCGGACGCAGTATTTT
J: TRBJ2-4; V: TRBV6-1; size: many; length: 11; D: NA; CDR3: CASSVKNIQYF; DNA: TGTGCCAGTTCTGTAAAAAACATTCAGTACTTC
J: TRBJ2-3; V: TRBV29-1; size: many; length: 11; D: NA; CDR3: CSGLGTDTQYF; DNA: TGCAGCGGACTTGGCACAGATACGCAGTATTTT
J: TRBJ1-5; V: TRBV2; size: many; length: 14; D: NA; CDR3: CASTGLNSNQPQHF; DNA: TGTGCCAGCACGGGGCTGAATAGCAATCAGCCCCAGCATTTT
J: TRBJ1-6; V: TRBV18; size: few; length: 15; D: TRBD1; CDR3: CASSPEQGYNSPLNF; DNA: TGTGCCAGCTCACCAGAACAGGGGTATAATTCACCCCTCAACTTT
J: TRBJ2-7; V: TRBV5-1; size: many; length: 17; D: TRBD1; CDR3: CASSPYRDREGFDEQYF; DNA: TGCGCCAGCAGCCCATACCGGGACAGGGAAGGATTCGACGAGCAGTACTTC
J: TRBJ2-5; V: TRBV9; size: many; length: 15; D: NA; CDR3: CASSAQGGVQETQYF; DNA: TGTGCCAGCAGCGCCCAGGGGGGGGTCCAAGAGACCCAGTACTTC
J: TRBJ2-4; V: TRBV28; size: many; length: 13; D: NA; CDR3: CASSLLAKNIQYF; DNA: TGTGCCAGCAGTTTACTAGCCAAAAACATTCAGTACTTC
J: TRBJ2-3; V: TRBV6-5; size: many; length: 17; D: TRBD2; CDR3: CASSHGLAGASTDTQYF; DNA: TGTGCCAGCAGTCATGGACTAGCTGGAGCTAGCACAGATACGCAGTATTTT
J: TRBJ1-5; V: TRBV6-6; size: NA; length: 15; D: NA; CDR3: CASSYSWDINQPQHF; DNA: TGTGCCAGCAGTTACTCGTGGGATATCAATCAGCCCCAGCATTTT
J: TRBJ2-2; V: TRBV29-1; size: many; length: 13; D: NA; CDR3: CSVGQPNTGELFF; DNA: TGCAGCGTTGGGCAGCCAAACACCGGGGAGCTGTTTTTT
J: TRBJ1-1; V: TRBV3-1; size: many; length: 13; D: NA; CDR3: CASSRTLNTEAFF; DNA: TGTGCCAGCAGCCGGACACTGAACACTGAAGCTTTCTTT
J: TRBJ1-1; V: TRBV6-6; size: many; length: 11; D: NA; CDR3: CASRSRTEAFF; DNA: TGTGCCAGCAGGTCCAGGACCGAAGCTTTCTTT
J: TRBJ1-4; V: TRBV20-1; size: many; length: 13; D: NA; CDR3: CSADGARDEKLFF; DNA: TGCAGTGCCGACGGGGCACGGGATGAAAAACTGTTTTTT
J: TRBJ2-7; V: TRBV12-3/TRBV12-4; size: many; length: 13; D: NA; CDR3: CASRSTGSYEQYF; DNA: TGTGCCAGCAGATCCACAGGCTCCTACGAGCAGTACTTC
J: TRBJ2-7; V: TRBV28; size: NA; length: 14; D: TRBD1; CDR3: CASSQGDRGYEQYF; DNA: TGTGCCAGCAGCCAGGGAGACAGGGGGTATGAGCAGTACTTC
J: TRBJ2-5; V: TRBV20-1; size: many; length: 14; D: TRBD2; CDR3: CSARDLAGVETQYF; DNA: TGCAGTGCTAGAGATCTAGCGGGAGTAGAGACCCAGTACTTC
J: TRBJ1-2; V: TRBV2; size: many; length: 14; D: NA; CDR3: CASSEAGSFDGYTF; DNA: TGTGCCAGCAGTGAGGCAGGGAGTTTTGATGGCTACACCTTC
J: TRBJ2-7; V: TRBV5-1; size: many; length: 14; D: TRBD1; CDR3: CASSPGQGPYEQYF; DNA: TGCGCCAGCAGCCCTGGACAGGGTCCCTACGAGCAGTACTTC
J: TRBJ1-1; V: TRBV27; size: few; length: 12; D: NA; CDR3: CASREGGTEAFF; DNA: TGTGCCAGCAGGGAAGGGGGGACTGAAGCTTTCTTT
J: TRBJ2-7; V: TRBV28; size: many; length: 14; D: NA; CDR3: CASSFYSSDYEQYF; DNA: TGTGCCAGCAGTTTTTACAGTTCGGACTACGAGCAGTACTTC
J: TRBJ2-5; V: TRBV27; size: many; length: 16; D: NA; CDR3: CASSLSWGTQKETQYF; DNA: TGTGCCAGCAGTTTATCGTGGGGGACTCAGAAGGAGACCCAGTACTTC
J: TRBJ2-7; V: TRBV7-6; size: many; length: 14; D: TRBD2; CDR3: CASSSSGKGYEQYF; DNA: TGTGCCAGCAGCAGTAGCGGGAAGGGCTACGAGCAGTACTTC
J: TRBJ1-5; V: TRBV5-1; size: many; length: 16; D: TRBD1; CDR3: CASSPQTGDGNQPQNF; DNA: TGCGCCAGCAGCCCCCAAACAGGGGATGGAAATCAGCCCCAGAATTTT
J: TRBJ1-2; V: TRBV20-1; size: many; length: 13; D: NA; CDR3: CSARDSNLEGYTF; DNA: TGCAGTGCTAGAGATTCTAACCTAGAGGGCTACACCTTC
J: TRBJ1-4; V: TRBV28; size: many; length: 14; D: TRBD1; CDR3: CASSFGTGEEKLFF; DNA: TGTGCCAGCAGTTTTGGGACAGGGGAGGAAAAACTGTTTTTT
J: TRBJ2-3; V: TRBV12-3/TRBV12-4; size: many; length: 15; D: NA; CDR3: CASSLDPTKRDTQYF; DNA: TGTGCCAGCAGTCTCGACCCCACAAAGCGAGATACGCAGTATTTT
J: TRBJ2-7; V: TRBV10-3; size: many; length: 14; D: TRBD2; CDR3: CAISRGLEANEQYF; DNA: TGTGCCATCAGTAGAGGACTAGAGGCCAACGAGCAGTACTTC
J: TRBJ2-4; V: TRBV9; size: many; length: 13; D: NA; CDR3: CASSVGTENIQYF; DNA: TGTGCCAGCAGCGTAGGTACAGAAAACATTCAGTACTTC
J: TRBJ1-1; V: TRBV5-1; size: many; length: 14; D: NA; CDR3: CASSLGELNTEAFF; DNA: TGCGCCAGCAGCTTGGGTGAACTGAACACTGAAGCTTTCTTT
J: TRBJ1-2; V: TRBV6-5; size: many; length: 15; D: NA; CDR3: CASSYSLGGLWGYTF; DNA: TGTGCCAGCAGTTACTCGTTAGGGGGGCTTTGGGGCTACACCTTC
J: TRBJ2-3; V: TRBV20-1; size: many; length: 15; D: TRBD2; CDR3: CSADRLAGGTDTQYF; DNA: TGCAGTGCGGACCGACTAGCGGGGGGCACAGATACGCAGTATTTT
J: TRBJ1-2; V: TRBV4-1; size: many; length: 16; D: TRBD1; CDR3: CASSPPSRGLGYGYTF; DNA: TGCGCCAGCAGCCCCCCGTCCAGGGGGCTAGGGTATGGCTACACCTTC
J: TRBJ2-3; V: TRBV7-9; size: many; length: 16; D: TRBD2; CDR3: CASSLIREGPRDTQYF; DNA: TGTGCCAGCAGCTTAATACGGGAGGGCCCTCGGGATACGCAGTATTTT
J: TRBJ2-1; V: TRBV4-2; size: many; length: 15; D: NA; CDR3: CASSQSGPSYNEQFF; DNA: TGTGCCAGCAGCCAGAGCGGGCCGAGCTACAATGAGCAGTTCTTC
J: TRBJ1-4; V: TRBV6-5; size: few; length: 13; D: NA; CDR3: CASSYLGDEKLFF; DNA: TGTGCCAGCAGTTACCTCGGGGATGAAAAACTGTTTTTT
J: TRBJ2-1; V: TRBV5-1; size: many; length: 13; D: NA; CDR3: CASTVGSYNEQFF; DNA: TGCGCCAGCACCGTGGGCTCCTACAATGAGCAGTTCTTC
J: TRBJ2-2; V: TRBV7-3; size: many; length: 16; D: NA; CDR3: CASSLAGAANTGELFF; DNA: TGTGCCAGCAGCTTAGCAGGGGCCGCGAACACCGGGGAGCTGTTTTTT
J: TRBJ1-1; V: TRBV19; size: many; length: 14; D: NA; CDR3: CASKYGQPNTEAFF; DNA: TGTGCCAGTAAGTATGGACAGCCGAACACTGAAGCTTTCTTT
J: TRBJ2-3; V: TRBV10-3; size: many; length: 12; D: NA; CDR3: CAISELADTQYF; DNA: TGTGCCATCAGTGAGCTGGCAGATACGCAGTATTTT
J: TRBJ2-7; V: TRBV29-1; size: many; length: 12; D: NA; CDR3: CSVIPTSYEQYF; DNA: TGCAGCGTTATCCCCACCTCCTACGAGCAGTACTTC